The sequence of this T cell receptor (beta chain) was determined in a study of cytomegalovirus exposure and HLA in healthy donors. The study, taken as a whole, reports: In a later analysis, TCR beta V- and J-gene trimming was associated with a missense DCLRE1C variant. A few chains tied to CMV proved CMV antigen-specific in vitro. Published work reported that the classifier diagnosed cytomegalovirus status with high specificity and sensitivity.

With respect to this clone: Its antigen is undetermined.

This CDR3 has 15 residues. The V end lost 1 base, the J end lost 5 bases, and 9 bases lay between the germline ends. From germline, CDR1 is MGHRA and CDR2 YSYEKL. Both 60 Vbeta primers and 13 Jbeta primers went into the PCR. The method was immunoSEQ multiplex PCR; TCRdb's version includes in-frame clones alone and lacks a portion of them. Of around 150,000 clones listed, approximately 80% are singletons. The sequence derives from a middle-aged man in good health and CMV-seropositive. The sequencing sample was made of PBMCs. V gene TRBV4-1 combines with J gene TRBJ1-6, with a possible D match to TRBD1 (5 bases). CDR3: CASSQGRQNNSPLHF. The CDR3 region has the DNA TGCGCCAGCAGCCAAGGGAGACAGAATAATTCACCCCTCCACTTT.